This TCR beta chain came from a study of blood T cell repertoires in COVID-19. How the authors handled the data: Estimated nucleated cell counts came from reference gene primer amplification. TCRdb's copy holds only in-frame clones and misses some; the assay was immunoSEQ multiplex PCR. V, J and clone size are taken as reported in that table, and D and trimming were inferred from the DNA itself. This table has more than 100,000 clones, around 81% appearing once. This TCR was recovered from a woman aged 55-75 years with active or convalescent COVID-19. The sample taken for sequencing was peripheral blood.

This CDR3 is CASSLVATTLGNTIYF. The CDR3 bases are TGTGCCAGCAGCTTAGTAGCTACTACGTTGGGAAACACCATATATTTT. The V and J genes are TRBV7-2 and TRBJ1-3, with unresolved D. V was clipped by 1 base and J by 4 bases, with 14 bases between them. CDR3 length: 16 residues. From germline, CDR1 is SGHTA and CDR2 FQGNSA.